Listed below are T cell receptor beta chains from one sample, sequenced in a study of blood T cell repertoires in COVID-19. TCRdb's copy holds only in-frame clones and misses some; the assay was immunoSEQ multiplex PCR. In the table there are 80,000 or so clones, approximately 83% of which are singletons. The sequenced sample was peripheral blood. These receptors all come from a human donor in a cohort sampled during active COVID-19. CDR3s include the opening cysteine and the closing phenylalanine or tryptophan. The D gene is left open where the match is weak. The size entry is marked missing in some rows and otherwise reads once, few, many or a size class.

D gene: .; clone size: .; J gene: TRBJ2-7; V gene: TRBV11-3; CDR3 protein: CASRDRSLYEQYF; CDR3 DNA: TGTGCCAGCAGGGACAGAAGTCTGTACGAGCAGTACTTC
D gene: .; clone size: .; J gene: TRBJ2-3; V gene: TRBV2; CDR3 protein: CASSEHIFTDTQYF; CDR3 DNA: TGTGCCAGCAGTGAACACATATTCACAGATACGCAGTATTTT
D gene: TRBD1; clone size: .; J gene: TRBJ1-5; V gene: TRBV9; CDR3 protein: CASSTSGGSNQPQHF; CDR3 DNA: TGTGCCAGCAGCACATCAGGGGGTAGCAATCAGCCCCAGCATTTT
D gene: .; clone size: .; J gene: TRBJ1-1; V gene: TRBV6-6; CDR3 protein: CASRGGRNTEAFF; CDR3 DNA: TGTGCCAGCAGAGGGGGAAGGAACACTGAAGCTTTCTTT
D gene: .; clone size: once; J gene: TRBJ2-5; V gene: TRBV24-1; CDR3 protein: CATSDHGETQYF; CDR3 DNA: TGTGCCACCAGTGATCACGGGGAGACCCAGTACTTC
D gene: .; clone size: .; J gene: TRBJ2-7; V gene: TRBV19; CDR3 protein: CASSLNLVGHEQYF; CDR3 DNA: TGTGCCAGTAGCCTAAACCTCGTTGGGCACGAGCAGTACTTC
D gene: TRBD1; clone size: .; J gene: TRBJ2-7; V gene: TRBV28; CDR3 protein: CASSRTGGYEQYF; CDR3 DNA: TGTGCCAGCAGCCGGACAGGGGGCTACGAGCAGTACTTC
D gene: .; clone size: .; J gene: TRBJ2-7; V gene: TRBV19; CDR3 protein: CASSMGQTYEQYF; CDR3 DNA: TGTGCCAGTAGTATGGGCCAGACCTACGAGCAGTACTTC
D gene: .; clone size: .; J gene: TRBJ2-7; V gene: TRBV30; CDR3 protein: CAWSTAGGTYEQYF; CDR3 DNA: TGTGCCTGGAGTACGGCAGGTGGCACCTACGAGCAGTACTTC
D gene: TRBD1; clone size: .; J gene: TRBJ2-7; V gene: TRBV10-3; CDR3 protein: CAISADRVHEQYF; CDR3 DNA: TGTGCCATCAGTGCTGACAGGGTTCACGAGCAGTACTTC
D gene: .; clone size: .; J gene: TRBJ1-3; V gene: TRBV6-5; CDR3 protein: CASTVGGPGNTIYF; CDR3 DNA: TGTGCCAGCACGGTGGGGGGGCCCGGAAACACCATATATTTT
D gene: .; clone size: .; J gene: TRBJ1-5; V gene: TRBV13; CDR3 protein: CASSLRGGGGQPQHF; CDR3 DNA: TGTGCCAGCAGCTTAAGAGGCGGGGGGGGGCAGCCCCAGCATTTT
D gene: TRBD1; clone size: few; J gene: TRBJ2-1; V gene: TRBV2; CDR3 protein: CASSFRDRVRNEQFF; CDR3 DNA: TGTGCCAGCAGTTTCCGGGACAGGGTCCGGAATGAGCAGTTCTTC
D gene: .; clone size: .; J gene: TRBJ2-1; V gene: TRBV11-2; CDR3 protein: CASSLDRGAAGDEQFF; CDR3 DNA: TGTGCCAGCAGCTTAGATCGGGGGGCAGCCGGCGATGAGCAGTTCTTC
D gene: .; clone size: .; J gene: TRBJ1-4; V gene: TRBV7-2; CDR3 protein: CASSSFPRGSLRKEKLFF; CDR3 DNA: TGTGCCAGCAGCTCTTTTCCCCGGGGGTCGCTAAGGAAAGAAAAACTGTTTTTT
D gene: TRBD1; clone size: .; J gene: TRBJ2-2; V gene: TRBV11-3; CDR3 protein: CASSFDSRNRGAGELFF; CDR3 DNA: TGTGCCAGCAGCTTCGATTCCCGGAACAGGGGGGCCGGGGAGCTGTTTTTT
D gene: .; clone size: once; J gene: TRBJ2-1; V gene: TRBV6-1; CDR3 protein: CASSEWYTPANEQFF; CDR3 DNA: TGTGCCAGCAGTGAATGGTACACGCCCGCTAATGAGCAGTTCTTC
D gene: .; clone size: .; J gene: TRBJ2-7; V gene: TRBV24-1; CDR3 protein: CATSDSRTVREQYF; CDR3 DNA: TGTGCCACCAGTGACTCCCGGACAGTACGCGAGCAGTACTTC
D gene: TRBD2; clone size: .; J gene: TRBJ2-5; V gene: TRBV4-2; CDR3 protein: CASSQGTSGGMRQETQYF; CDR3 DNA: TGTGCCAGCAGCCAAGGGACTAGCGGGGGGATGAGACAAGAGACCCAGTACTTC
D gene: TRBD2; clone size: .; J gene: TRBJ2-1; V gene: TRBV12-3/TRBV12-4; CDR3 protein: CATQREVGNEQFF; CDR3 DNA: TGTGCCACCCAACGGGAGGTGGGGAATGAGCAGTTCTTC
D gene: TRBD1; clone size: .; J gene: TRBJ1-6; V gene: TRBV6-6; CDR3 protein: CASSHLGQGSSYNSPLHF; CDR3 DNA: TGTGCCAGCAGTCACCTGGGACAGGGGAGCTCCTATAATTCACCCCTCCACTTT
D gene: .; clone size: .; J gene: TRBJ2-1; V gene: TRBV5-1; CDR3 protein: CASSPSHPNEQFF; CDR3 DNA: TGCGCCAGCAGCCCCAGTCATCCCAATGAGCAGTTCTTC
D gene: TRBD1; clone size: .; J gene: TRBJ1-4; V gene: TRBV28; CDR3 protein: CASSQGGLGEKLFF; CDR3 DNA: TGTGCCAGCAGCCAGGGGGGTTTAGGAGAAAAACTGTTTTTT